This record concerns one T cell receptor beta chain sequence. This sample stems from a study of shared clonotypes between healthy human individuals. Between the trimmed V and J ends, which lost 11 bases and 1 base, there was a span of 11 bases. Germline V gives CDR1 MNHNY, CDR2 SVGAGI (reference sequence). This CDR3 contains 12 residues. The naive CD8 fraction comprised CD45RO-negative cells positively selected for CCR7 and excluded terminally differentiated effector memory CD45RA+ cells. The repertoire was sequenced with immunoSEQ multiplex PCR; TCRdb's copy has only in-frame clones and lacks some. The sample shows approximately 1.9 million clones, approximately 92% of them seen only once.

The receptor was derived from a young man in good health. Some clones in this sample may be carry-over from other donors' samples. The rearrangement links TRBV6-6 to TRBJ1-1; D ambiguous. The sample taken for sequencing was naive CD8+ T cells from PBMCs. The DNA of the CDR3 is TGTGCCTCCCACCCGGGGAACACTGAAGCTTTCTTT. Translating gives CASHPGNTEAFF.